This T cell receptor (beta chain) was profiled in a study of blood T cell repertoires in COVID-19. At the level of the study: The study drew acute and convalescent COVID-19 samples from the United States, Italy and Spain. Sample material is recorded as cDNA or gDNA derived from T cells, B-cell-depleted T cells, or PBMCs.

The V and J ends lost 5 bases and 4 bases respectively, with 16 bases between them. The CDR3 covers 15 residues. The germline gives CDR1 SGHTA, CDR2 FQGNSA. In the authors' workflow: Reference gene primer amplification gave estimated nucleated cell counts. Assay used: immunoSEQ multiplex PCR; TCRdb lists only in-frame clones, some missing. The DNA gave D and trimming, while V, J and clone size come from that table. The sample shows tens of thousands of clones, 70% to 90% of them seen only once. This clonotype was sampled from a man older than 75 with acute or convalescent COVID-19. The chain uses TRBV7-2 and TRBJ2-3; weak D call: TRBD2 (6 bases). The source material was peripheral blood. The CDR3 here is CASSPRLDGADTQYF. The CDR3 DNA reads as TGTGCCAGCAGCCCAAGACTAGACGGGGCAGATACGCAGTATTTT.